A single sample is the source of the 2 T cell receptor beta chains below, sequenced in a study of neurological immune-mediated disorders. TCRdb ran MiXCR on the 5' RACE reads and lists one entry per CDR3 protein. There are fewer than 80,000 distinct CDR3 sequences in the sample; around 4.7% occur only once, and approximately 3.2% lies in the top ten. Sequencing was performed on PBMCs. The receptors were sampled from a woman aged 45 to 65 with multiple sclerosis.

This clonotype was seen just once. Being one base from a much bigger clone, this may be a read error. The chain links TRBV6-5 to TRBJ1-2; D unresolved. Germline V gives CDR1 MNHEY, CDR2 SVGAGI. The CDR3 is 13 residues long. Here the CDR3 reads CSSRQTVNYGYTF. The CDR3, as DNA: TGTTCCAGCAGACAAACTGTTAACTATGGCTACACCTTC.

Ten or more counts support this clonotype. This chain links TRBV24-1 with TRBJ2-5, with 8 bases fitting TRBD2. V dropped 9 bases and J dropped 4; count of bases not matched to a gene: 12. The CDR3 is 15 residues long. Germline assignment: CDR1 KGHDR and CDR2 SFDVKD. CDR3 amino acids: CATSKVRGGRETQYF. CDR3 nucleotides: TGTGCCACCTCAAAGGTTCGGGGGGGCCGAGAGACCCAGTACTTC.